This T cell receptor (beta chain) comes out of a study of T cells in Graves' hyperthyroidism and ophthalmopathy. V was clipped by 0 bases and J by 7 bases, with 16 bases between them. In germline, CDR1 is SGHVS, CDR2 FNYEAQ. This CDR3 has 15 amino acids. At least ten counts were recorded for this clonotype. Amplification of TCR beta CDR3 regions used RNA as the template. The study used the HTBI primer set for a first-round RT-PCR of the TCR CDR3. TCRdb reprocessed the multiplex PCR reads via MiXCR and lists one record per CDR3 protein. The sample has around 690,000 distinct CDR3 sequences, 15% to 20% seen once. The study based diagnoses on clinical symptoms, serum thyroxine and TRAb, thyroid ultrasound and orbital computed tomography.

Sequencing was performed on blood. This chain uses TRBV7-6 with TRBJ2-7; weak D call: TRBD2 (6 bases). The sequence derives from a man aged 50-60 years with Graves' hyperthyroidism. The CDR3 region has the DNA TGTGCCAGCAGCTTAGCGCAGGACGGGAGAAGGGAGCAGTACTTC. Translating it yields CASSLAQDGRREQYF.